These 18 T cell receptor beta chains came from one sample sequenced in a study of CD39 and CD103 CD8 tumor-infiltrating T cells (dated by TCRdb to about 2018). The library was made by the immunoSEQ multiplex PCR assay. What TCRdb holds here is the immuneACCESS table cut down to in-frame rearrangements. Part of the clones is not present; checked against another copy, under half of the missing clones reflect an unresolved V gene, and the others are unexplained. The sample table records under 20,000 clones; 85% to 95% of these occur just once. Of the sample, about 4.5% is held by the ten largest clones. Sequencing used CD8+ T cells sorted from blood. The intended sense of this specimen's cell subset or site label: total memory CD8 T cells (CD45RA-CCR7+/-) from blood or uninvolved lymph node. The receptors originated from a human donor with head and neck squamous cell carcinoma.

This clone appeared once. The chain has TRBV5-1 and TRBJ2-7; D might be TRBD1 or TRBD2, each matching 6 bases. V lost 1 base and J lost 6, with 8 bases in between. Germline-derived CDR1 and CDR2 are SGHRS and YFSETQ. The CDR3 extends over 12 amino acids. CDR3 amino acids: CASSLTGAEQYF. DNA for the CDR3: TGCGCCAGCAGCTTGACGGGGGCCGAGCAGTACTTC.

Only one count was recorded for this clone. The rearrangement joins TRBV5-1 to TRBJ1-1, with unresolved D. Trimming removed 3 bases from V and 7 bases from J, with 16 bases in between. The CDR3 consists of 14 residues. Per the germline V gene, CDR1 is SGHRS and CDR2 is YFSETQ. The CDR3 is CASSSEPWSVEAFF. CDR3 coding DNA: TGCGCCAGCAGCTCGGAACCTTGGTCGGTTGAAGCTTTCTTT.

The chain links TRBV7-9 to TRBJ2-2, with D possibly called TRBD1 or TRBD2 (5 bases each). The germline V gene has CDR1 SEHNR and CDR2 FQNEAQ (reference sequence). V lost 4 bases and J lost 8, with 17 bases in between. This CDR3 spans 15 amino acids. CDR3 sequence: CASSYWDPAPGELFF. The CDR3 DNA follows: TGTGCCAGCAGCTACTGGGACCCGGCCCCGGGGGAGCTGTTTTTT.

The chain has TRBV10-3 and TRBJ1-1, with a tentative D call TRBD1 (6 bases). Germline CDR1 ENHRY, CDR2 SYGVKD. The CDR3 length is 12 residues. V was shortened by 3 bases and J by 7 bases, with 9 bases between the two germline ends. The CDR3 DNA sequence: TGTGCCATCAGTGAATTAGGGGGTGAAGCTTTCTTT. Amino acid sequence: CAISELGGEAFF.

The J gene is TRBJ1-1, the V gene TRBV29-1, with D maybe TRBD1 (6 bases). The V end lost 6 bases, the J end lost 1 base, and 9 bases lay between the germline ends. The CDR3 is made up of 12 amino acids. CDR1 SQVTM and CDR2 ANQGSEA come from the germline V gene. The CDR3 is CSVVTGNTEAFF. DNA of the CDR3: TGCAGCGTCGTGACAGGGAACACTGAAGCTTTCTTT.

The chain combines TRBV2 with TRBJ2-1; no firm D call. CDR1 and CDR2 (germline): SNHLY, FYNNEI. V lost 6 bases and J lost 2, with 14 bases in between. The CDR3 is 15 residues long. CDR3 sequence reads: CASRWQTGPYNEQFF. The CDR3 DNA reads TGTGCCAGCAGATGGCAAACTGGACCCTACAATGAGCAGTTCTTC.

This clone has only a few counts. The chain links TRBV19 to TRBJ2-2, with 12 bases matching TRBD2. Germline V lookup: CDR1 LNHDA, CDR2 SQIVND (reference sequence). This CDR3 is 16 amino acids long. Losses at the gene ends were 2 bases for V and 6 bases for J; bases not matched to a gene: 4. CDR3 sequence: CASSILLAGGSGELFF. The CDR3 DNA reads TGTGCCAGTAGTATATTACTAGCGGGGGGCTCCGGGGAGCTGTTTTTT.

V usage is TRBV28 and J usage is TRBJ2-2, with D unclear. This CDR3 contains 17 residues. Germline V gene data show CDR1 as MDHEN and CDR2 as SYDVKM. V shed 6 bases and J shed 0 bases, with 17 bases lying between them. CDR3 residues: CASSPLLAATNTGELFF. The CDR3 DNA reads as TGTGCCAGCAGCCCACTTTTGGCGGCCACGAACACCGGGGAGCTGTTTTTT.

The chain carries TRBV29-1 and TRBJ1-1; no clear D gene. The CDR3 runs 15 residues. The V end was cut by 0 bases, the J end by 1 base, with 12 bases between. Germline CDR1 reads SQVTM; CDR2 reads ANQGSEA. As DNA, the CDR3 is TGCAGCGTTGAAGATCTAGTTCAGCAGAACACTGAAGCTTTCTTT. This gives the protein CSVEDLVQQNTEAFF.

CDR3 nucleotide sequence: TGTGCCAGCAGCTTAGGGACAAGAGAGGACTACGAGCAGTACTTC. It yields the protein CASSLGTREDYEQYF. The V gene is TRBV7-6, the J gene TRBJ2-7, with D tentatively TRBD1 (5 bases). The germline V gene has CDR1 SGHVS and CDR2 FNYEAQ. The germline V and J ends were trimmed by 1 base and 3 bases, with 13 bases remaining between them. CDR3 length: 15 amino acids.

The J gene is TRBJ1-1, the V gene TRBV7-9, with D possibly TRBD1 on 5 matching bases. The CDR3 extends over 18 amino acids. V dropped 3 bases and J dropped 0 bases, with 20 bases sitting between them. Looked up from germline, CDR1 is SEHNR and CDR2 is FQNEAQ (reference sequence). DNA for the CDR3: TGTGCCAGCAGCTTTTCGGGACTCGGGGGAACGATGAACACTGAAGCTTTCTTT. It is translated as CASSFSGLGGTMNTEAFF.

The sample holds one count of this clone. This rearrangement joins TRBV7-9 to TRBJ1-1; tentatively, D is TRBD1 (5 bases). CDR3 length equals 15 residues. V lost 5 bases and J lost 0, with 13 bases in between. CDR1 and CDR2 (germline): SEHNR, FQNEAQ (reference sequence). The CDR3 region is CASSPVGTVNTEAFF. CDR3 coding DNA: TGTGCCAGCAGCCCAGTGGGGACCGTGAACACTGAAGCTTTCTTT.

This clone is medium-sized (0.01 to 0.1%) by share. V gene TRBV29-1 combines with J gene TRBJ1-1; D perhaps matches TRBD1 (5 bases). The CDR3 contains 12 residues. Germline loops: CDR1 SQVTM, CDR2 ANQGSEA. V was pared by 4 bases and J by 6 bases, with 12 bases between. In DNA form, the CDR3 reads TGCAGCGTTGGTGGAGGGGTCCCTGAAGCTTTCTTT. It yields the protein CSVGGGVPEAFF.

The V gene is TRBV6-5, the J gene TRBJ1-2; D ambiguous. CDR1 and CDR2 (germline): MNHEY, SVGAGI. Trimming shortened V by 4 bases and J by 1 base, and 4 bases separated the two germline ends. This CDR3 comprises 12 residues. The CDR3 region has the DNA TGTGCCAGCAGTTGGGGTAACTATGGCTACACCTTC. It yields the protein CASSWGNYGYTF.

The V gene is TRBV10-3, the J gene TRBJ1-3, with 9 bases identical to TRBD1. Trimming at V came to 6 bases and at J to 4 bases, leaving 4 bases not matched to a gene. Germline-derived CDR1 and CDR2 are ENHRY and SYGVKD. The CDR3 is 14 residues long. CDR3 amino acids: CAIREDRGGNTIYF. The CDR3 nucleotides are TGTGCCATCAGGGAGGACAGGGGAGGAAACACCATATATTTT.

This sequence joins TRBV18 and TRBJ1-6, with D unclear. V lost 3 bases to trimming and J lost 7 bases, with 10 bases between them. Germline V gene lookup returns CDR1 KGHSH and CDR2 LQKENI. There are 14 residues in the CDR3. The CDR3 nucleotides are TGTGCCAGCTCACCGGACCCTGGGAATTCACCCCTCCACTTT. Translating it yields CASSPDPGNSPLHF.

This sequence joins TRBV27 and TRBJ2-5; the D gene is possibly TRBD2 (7 bases). The CDR3 is made up of 16 amino acids. The V gene lost 3 bases and the J gene lost 3 bases, with 17 bases spanning the gap. CDR1 MNHEY and CDR2 SMNVEV come from the germline V gene (reference sequence). The CDR3 nucleotides read TGTGCCAGCAGTTTTTTATCGGGGGGCTTAAAAGAGACCCAGTACTTC. This sequence encodes CASSFLSGGLKETQYF.

The J gene is TRBJ2-2, the V gene TRBV11-2, with a tentative D call TRBD1 (6 bases). This CDR3 has 17 amino acids. Trimming shortened V by 5 bases and J by 0 bases, and 16 bases separated the two germline ends. CDR1 is SGHAT, CDR2 FQNNGV, per germline. For the CDR3, the DNA is TGTGCCAGCAGCATGGACTGGACAGCTTCGAACACCGGGGAGCTGTTTTTT. It yields the protein CASSMDWTASNTGELFF.